There are a few counts of the clone carrying this TCR beta chain. Its antigen is currently unknown. The V gene end was trimmed by 2 bases and the J gene end by 4 bases; junction bases not matched to a gene: 7. CDR3 length: 14 amino acids. Germline loops: CDR1 DFQATT, CDR2 SNEGSKA (reference sequence). These data come from a study of blood T cells in healthy people across ages. Whole-study results and caveats: PBMCs that were unsorted prevented a conclusive naive versus antigen-experienced comparison.

Next came a second PCR, run for roughly 7 to 12 cycles, which used a sample-barcoded 5' primer along with a J-beta primer mix. TCRdb used MiXCR to reprocess the 5' RACE reads, holding one entry per CDR3 protein. The repertoire includes 1.5 million to 2 million distinct CDR3 sequences, less than 50% of them detected once, and less than 2.5% sits in the top ten. The clonotype comes from a woman aged 40-49 years in good health. The sequenced sample consisted of blood. The V and J genes are TRBV20-1 and TRBJ2-5, with 7 bases that match TRBD1. The CDR3, as DNA: TGCAGTGCTAGACCTACAGGGGCGGGAGAGACCCAGTACTTC. Amino acid sequence: CSARPTGAGETQYF.